The clone carrying this T cell receptor (beta chain) was seen a handful of times. Its antigen is as yet unknown. CDR3 length: 18 residues. V gave up 5 bases and J gave up 1 base, with 22 bases separating them. The germline gives CDR1 SGHAT, CDR2 FQNNGV. These data belong to a study of T cells after yellow fever vaccination. Synthesis of TCR cDNA relied on 5'RACE template switching, which attached a universal primer site and UMIs. A single record per CDR3 protein comes from TCRdb applying MiXCR to the 5' RACE reads. The repertoire includes about 400,000 distinct CDR3 sequences, 6.2% of them detected once, and about 15% sits in the top ten. General study results and limits: The appearance of a small share of clonotypes in both CD4 and CD8 compartments was observed.

The chain joins TRBV11-2 to TRBJ2-3; no firm D call. This clonotype was sampled from a man aged 25-40 years who received the YFV17D yellow fever vaccine. The material was PBMCs, obtained 5 days after the yellow fever booster vaccination. The CDR3 protein is CASSLDSVQVEGTDTQYF. The CDR3 DNA reads TGTGCCAGCAGCCTCGACTCGGTGCAGGTCGAGGGCACAGATACGCAGTATTTT.